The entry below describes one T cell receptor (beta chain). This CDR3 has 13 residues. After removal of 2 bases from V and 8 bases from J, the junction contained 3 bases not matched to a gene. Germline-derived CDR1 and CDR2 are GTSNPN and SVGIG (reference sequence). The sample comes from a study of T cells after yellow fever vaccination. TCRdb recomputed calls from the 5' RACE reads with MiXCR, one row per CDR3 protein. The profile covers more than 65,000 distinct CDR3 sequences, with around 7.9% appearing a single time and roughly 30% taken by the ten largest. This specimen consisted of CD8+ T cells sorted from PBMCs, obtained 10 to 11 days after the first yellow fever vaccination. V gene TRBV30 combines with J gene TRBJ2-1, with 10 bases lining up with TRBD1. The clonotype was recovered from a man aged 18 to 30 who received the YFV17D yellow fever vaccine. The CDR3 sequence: CAWSKTGGDEQFF. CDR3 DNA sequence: TGTGCCTGGAGTAAGACAGGGGGCGATGAGCAGTTCTTC. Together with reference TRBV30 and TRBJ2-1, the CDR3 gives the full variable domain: SQTIHQWPATLVQPVGSPLSLECTVEGTSNPNLYWYRQAAGRGLQLLFYSVGIGQISSEVPQNLSASRPQDRQFILSSKKLLLSDSGFYLCAWSKTGGDEQFFGPGTRLTVL.